The clone carrying this T cell receptor beta chain was counted only a few times. Its antigen remains unknown. These data are taken from a study of T cell repertoires in cytomegalovirus infection. Study information: Public signatures in TCR beta pointed to CMV infection and matching HLA type.

TCRdb independently ran MiXCR on the reads; one entry per CDR3 protein. Seen here are around 280,000 distinct CDR3 sequences, roughly an eighth observed once, and the top ten hold roughly 8.9%. Study-wide findings and caveats: Clonotype analysis showed dominance of the ex vivo response by HLA-C-restricted CMV-specific TCR beta clonotypes. Public TCR beta family frequency separated CMV-and-HLA carriers, including in an independent cohort.

The length of the CDR3 is 15 residues. V lost 1 base to trimming and J lost 7 bases, with 11 bases between them. The V gene's germline CDR1 is MGHRA and CDR2 YSYEKL. Sequencing was carried out using PBMCs. The origin of this receptor is a human donor in good health (CMV status not recorded). Some clones in this sample may be carry-over from other donors' samples. The chain is built from TRBV4-1 and TRBJ1-6, with D tentatively TRBD1 (5 bases). CDR3 in amino acids: CASSQATGFNSPLHF. The CDR3 DNA follows: TGCGCCAGCAGCCAAGCTACAGGATTCAATTCACCCCTCCACTTT.